This TCR beta chain is drawn from a study of blood T cell repertoires in COVID-19. Study information: The United States, Italy and Spain were the sources of the acute and convalescent COVID-19 samples.

The V gene lost 0 bases and the J gene lost 7 bases, with 13 bases spanning the gap. The CDR3 totals 14 residues. Germline loops: CDR1 SGHRS, CDR2 YFSETQ. As processed by the authors: Amplification of reference gene primers was used by the study to estimate nucleated cell counts. TCRdb keeps only in-frame clones here, not all; method: immunoSEQ multiplex PCR. That table gives V, J and clone size, and the DNA gave D and trimming. The sample has about 260,000 clones; approximately 88% are singletons. Patients at the Seattle site were enrolled during active infection and followed longitudinally. Source material: peripheral blood. The rearrangement joins TRBV5-1 to TRBJ1-1, with D hard to call. The clonotype comes from a woman in her 70s with COVID-19, enrolled during active disease. The CDR3 DNA reads TGCGCCAGCAGCTTGGCGCGGGAGTGGAGTGAAGCTTTCTTT. This codes for CASSLAREWSEAFF.